These 31 T cell receptor beta chains originate from one sample sequenced in a study of blood T cell repertoires in COVID-19. Repertoires were generated with immunoSEQ multiplex PCR, while TCRdb's copy carries only in-frame clones and drops some. The sample has 210,000 or so clones; roughly nine tenths are singletons. The specimen sequenced was peripheral blood. The source is a man aged 40-49 years with active or convalescent COVID-19.

This clone was detected only a few times. The chain employs TRBV15 and TRBJ2-3, with 7 positions matching TRBD1. This CDR3 spans 17 amino acids. Per germline, CDR1 LNHNV and CDR2 YYDKDF (reference sequence). J lost 1 base, V lost 1 base, and 8 bases had no gene match. CDR3 residues: CATSRGDSLWGTDTQYF. The CDR3 nucleotides read TGTGCCACCAGCAGAGGGGACAGTCTTTGGGGCACAGATACGCAGTATTTT.

In this sample, this clone turned up once. The V gene is TRBV3-1 (or the pseudogene TRBV3-2), the J gene TRBJ2-7, with a tentative D call TRBD1 (6 bases). Germline-derived CDR1 and CDR2 are LGHDT and YNNKEL (reference sequence). There are 15 residues in the CDR3. The V end lost 1 base, the J end lost 3 bases, and 13 bases lay between the germline ends. The CDR3 bases are TGTGCCAGCAGCCAAGCACAGGGAATGATCTACGAGCAGTACTTC. Its translation is CASSQAQGMIYEQYF.

This clone was detected only once. Additional DNA sequences in this sample encode the identical CDR3. The chain carries TRBV2 and TRBJ1-5; D ambiguous. CDR1 and CDR2 from the germline V gene are SNHLY and FYNNEI. The CDR3 runs to 14 residues. V was cut by 4 bases and J by 4 bases, with 11 bases left in between. CDR3 sequence (DNA): TGTGCCAGCAGTGGGACGGAGGATAATCAGCCCCAGCATTTT. It translates to CASSGTEDNQPQHF.

The gene calls are TRBV7-2 and TRBJ2-2; 8 nucleotides line up with TRBD1. Per germline, CDR1 SGHTA and CDR2 FQGNSA. This CDR3 contains 14 residues. Trimming removed 3 bases from V and 4 bases from J; junction bases left unmatched: 1. The CDR3 sequence is CASSLDRATGELFF. The CDR3, as DNA: TGTGCCAGCAGCTTGGACAGGGCCACCGGGGAGCTGTTTTTT.

The J gene is TRBJ1-2, the V gene TRBV5-1; D might be TRBD1 (5 bases). Trimming cost V 3 bases and J 4 bases, with 13 bases left between them. The CDR3 covers 14 residues. The germline V gene has CDR1 SGHRS and CDR2 YFSETQ. CDR3 amino acids: CASSSGGEAYGYTF. For the CDR3, the DNA is TGCGCCAGCAGCTCTGGAGGGGAAGCCTATGGCTACACCTTC.

This sequence joins TRBV11-2 and TRBJ1-1; D remains unclear. Germline lookup yields CDR1 SGHAT and CDR2 FQNNGV. Trimming pared 4 bases from V and 0 bases from J, leaving 18 bases between. The CDR3 spans 17 residues. The CDR3 sequence is CASSSRLRVRMNTEAFF. The CDR3 DNA is TGTGCCAGCAGCTCCAGGCTCCGCGTGAGAATGAACACTGAAGCTTTCTTT. Combining the CDR3 with reference TRBV11-2 and TRBJ1-1 gives the whole variable domain EAGVAQSPRYKIIEKRQSVAFWCNPISGHATLYWYQQILGQGPKLLIQFQNNGVVDDSQLPKDRFSAERLKGVDSTLKIQPAKLEDSAVYLCASSSRLRVRMNTEAFFGQGTRLTVV.

The rearrangement uses TRBV2 and TRBJ1-4; 7 nucleotides agree with TRBD1. The V gene end was trimmed by 7 bases and the J gene end by 8 bases; junction bases not matched to a gene: 7. Germline V CDR1 and CDR2: SNHLY, FYNNEI. This CDR3 has 13 amino acids. CDR3 in amino acids: CASKGRGPEKLFF. The CDR3 DNA follows: TGTGCCAGCAAGGGAAGGGGGCCCGAAAAACTGTTTTTT.

The V call is TRBV27, the J call TRBJ1-5; 8 bases are a match to TRBD1. V dropped 7 bases and J dropped 2; count of bases not matched to a gene: 10. Germline values: CDR1 MNHEY, CDR2 SMNVEV (reference sequence). The CDR3 is made up of 16 amino acids. The CDR3 DNA follows: TGTGCCAGCATTCCTTTGACAGGGGTGGGCAATCAGCCCCAGCATTTT. This gives the protein CASIPLTGVGNQPQHF.

The CDR3 loop is CATSDSIRYEQYF. CDR3 coding DNA: TGTGCCACCAGTGATTCGATCCGGTACGAGCAGTACTTC. J is TRBJ2-7 and V is TRBV24-1; D gene uncertain. The V end was cut by 2 bases, the J end by 4 bases, with 8 bases between. CDR3 length equals 13 residues. The germline CDR1 and CDR2 sequences are KGHDR and SFDVKD.

J is TRBJ1-1 and V is TRBV4-1; possibly TRBD1 for D (5 bases). The CDR3 sequence is 16 residues long. Per germline, CDR1 MGHRA and CDR2 YSYEKL. V was trimmed by 3 bases and J by 0 bases, leaving 14 bases between them. The CDR3 DNA is TGCGCCAGCAGCCACCTTGGGGGGGGTGTGAACACTGAAGCTTTCTTT. It translates to CASSHLGGGVNTEAFF.

This clone was counted only a few times. The chain couples TRBV7-2 to TRBJ1-5, with a tentative D call TRBD1 (6 bases). Trimming removed 1 base at V and 4 bases at J, with 11 bases between. The CDR3 totals 15 residues. The germline V gene encodes CDR1 SGHTA and CDR2 FQGNSA. Written as DNA, the CDR3 is TGTGCCAGCAGCTTAGAGACAGGACTTAATCAGCCCCAGCATTTT. This encodes CASSLETGLNQPQHF.

The DNA of the CDR3 is TGTGCCAGCAGTTTGCTGGGGAGAGGAGAGCAGTTCTTC. This encodes CASSLLGRGEQFF. The V call is TRBV27, the J call TRBJ2-1; TRBD2 is a possible D gene (5 bases). CDR3 length: 13 amino acids. Germline V CDR1 and CDR2: MNHEY, SMNVEV (reference sequence). Deletions cut 3 bases from V and 10 bases from J, with 13 bases between.

The V call is TRBV5-1, the J call TRBJ1-6; the match to TRBD1 covers 10 bases. Looked up from germline, CDR1 is SGHRS and CDR2 is YFSETQ. V was clipped by 0 bases and J by 8 bases; unmatched bases: 5. This CDR3 is built from 16 residues. The CDR3 spells CASSLDEGQGYSPLHF. As DNA, the CDR3 is TGCGCCAGCAGCTTGGACGAGGGACAGGGGTATTCACCCCTCCACTTT.

V gene TRBV2 combines with J gene TRBJ2-2; 10 bases fit TRBD2. J lost 1 base, V lost 7 bases, and 3 bases had no gene match. Germline CDR1 and CDR2: SNHLY and FYNNEI. The CDR3 sequence is 15 residues long. CDR3 nucleotides: TGTGCCAGCAACCCTAGCGGGGGGAACACCGGGGAGCTGTTTTTT. Translating gives CASNPSGGNTGELFF.

This clone appeared once. The V call is TRBV5-6, the J call TRBJ1-1; D gene unclear. CDR1 SGHDT and CDR2 YYEEEE come from the germline V gene. Deletions cut 0 bases from V and 6 bases from J, with 9 bases between. The CDR3 spans 13 residues. The CDR3 region has the DNA TGTGCCAGCAGCTTGGGCGGGGTCGCTGAAGCTTTCTTT. It yields the protein CASSLGGVAEAFF.

J is TRBJ2-1 and V is TRBV5-1, with D perhaps TRBD1 (6 bases). V dropped 3 bases and J dropped 6 bases, with 16 bases sitting between them. The CDR3 has 15 amino acids. Per germline, CDR1 SGHRS and CDR2 YFSETQ. This CDR3 is CASSSLQGMGNEQFF. In DNA form, the CDR3 reads TGCGCCAGCAGCTCACTACAGGGAATGGGCAATGAGCAGTTCTTC.

This clone is a singleton in its sample. The chain links TRBV15 to TRBJ2-2; 11 bases are a match to TRBD1. V gave up 1 base and J gave up 7 bases; unmatched junction bases: 5. CDR1 is LNHNV, CDR2 YYDKDF, per germline (reference sequence). The length of the CDR3 is 16 residues. DNA for the CDR3: TGTGCCACCAGCAGAGTGGACAGGGGGCACGGCGGGGAGCTGTTTTTT. Translation gives CATSRVDRGHGGELFF.

V gene TRBV5-1 combines with J gene TRBJ2-3; 7 bases fit TRBD2. CDR1 is SGHRS, CDR2 YFSETQ, per germline. There are 17 residues in the CDR3. The V segment lost 4 bases and the J segment 2 bases; nucleotides outside the gene matches: 13. The CDR3 loop is CASSPWGRAGVTDTQYF. The CDR3 DNA reads TGCGCCAGCAGCCCGTGGGGCAGGGCGGGGGTCACAGATACGCAGTATTTT. The full variable domain, in which reference TRBV5-1 and TRBJ2-3 provide the parts outside the CDR3, is KAGVTQTPRYLIKTRGQQVTLSCSPISGHRSVSWYQQTPGQGLQFLFEYFSETQRNKGNFPGRFSGRQFSNSRSEMNVSTLELGDSALYLCASSPWGRAGVTDTQYFGPGTRLTVL.

The chain uses TRBV6-5 and TRBJ1-2; possibly TRBD1 for D (6 bases). The CDR3 spans 13 residues. With 2 bases removed from V and 6 bases from J, the gap between germline ends came to 10 bases. Germline values: CDR1 MNHEY, CDR2 SVGAGI. CDR3 in amino acids: CASSYAGDDGYTF. In DNA form, the CDR3 reads TGTGCCAGCAGTTACGCAGGGGATGATGGCTACACCTTC.

V is TRBV24-1 and J is TRBJ2-1; 8 bases fit TRBD1. The length of the CDR3 is 15 residues. Germline CDR1 and CDR2: KGHDR and SFDVKD. Trimming removed 3 bases from V and 8 bases from J; junction bases left unmatched: 8. DNA of the CDR3: TGTGCCACCAGTGATCCCACAGGGGGAGGCGATGAGCAGTTCTTC. Encoded protein: CATSDPTGGGDEQFF.

The J gene is TRBJ2-3, the V gene TRBV27, with unresolved D. The CDR3 is 13 amino acids. Per germline, CDR1 MNHEY and CDR2 SMNVEV (reference sequence). The V gene lost 3 bases and the J gene lost 0 bases, with 4 bases spanning the gap. The CDR3, as DNA: TGTGCCAGCAGTTTCCGTAGCACAGATACGCAGTATTTT. This translates into CASSFRSTDTQYF.

In its sample, this clone was seen once. The J gene is TRBJ1-1, the V gene TRBV6-1; D ambiguous. The CDR3 sequence is 14 residues long. Per germline, CDR1 MNHNS and CDR2 SASEGT. Trimming shortened V by 1 base and J by 3 bases, and 9 bases separated the two germline ends. The CDR3 coding sequence is TGTGCCAGCAGTGAAGGGGTGGGAGACACTGAAGCTTTCTTT. This encodes CASSEGVGDTEAFF.

This rearrangement joins TRBV11-2 to TRBJ1-1; no clear D. This CDR3 is 17 amino acids long. Germline V CDR1 and CDR2: SGHAT, FQNNGV. Trimming took 1 base from V and 1 from J, leaving 16 bases between them. The CDR3 is CASSLVSGVWANTEAFF. CDR3 DNA: TGTGCCAGCAGCTTAGTATCAGGTGTGTGGGCGAACACTGAAGCTTTCTTT.

A single count supports this clone. The chain combines TRBV7-6 with TRBJ2-6; a possible D gene is TRBD1 (5 bases). Germline V gene lookup returns CDR1 SGHVS and CDR2 FNYEAQ. This CDR3 contains 16 residues. With 1 base removed from V and 1 base from J, the gap between germline ends came to 8 bases. This CDR3 reads CASSLDRKSGANVLTF. The CDR3, as DNA: TGTGCCAGCAGCTTAGACAGGAAATCTGGGGCCAACGTCCTGACTTTC.

The chain recombines TRBV29-1 with TRBJ1-1, with TRBD1 matching 8 bases. The length of the CDR3 is 13 residues. Trimming removed 6 bases from V and 2 bases from J; junction bases left unmatched: 5. Germline V gives CDR1 SQVTM, CDR2 ANQGSEA. CDR3 sequence (DNA): TGCAGCGTCGCCGACAGGGGTAACACTGAAGCTTTCTTT. Amino acids: CSVADRGNTEAFF.

The V gene is TRBV6-1, the J gene TRBJ1-6, with D perhaps TRBD1 (5 bases). Between the trimmed V and J ends, which lost 2 bases and 8 bases, there was a span of 10 bases. The CDR3 loop spans 14 amino acids. Germline-derived CDR1 and CDR2 are MNHNS and SASEGT. The CDR3 bases are TGTGCCAGCAGTGAAAGACAGTCTTATTCACCCCTCCACTTT. Translation: CASSERQSYSPLHF.

The rearrangement joins TRBV15 to TRBJ1-1; tentatively, D is TRBD1 (5 bases). The germline CDR1 and CDR2 sequences are LNHNV and YYDKDF (reference sequence). The CDR3 covers 15 residues. V lost 0 bases, J lost 0 bases, and 8 bases lay in between. CDR3 in DNA: TGTGCCACCAGCAGAGAAAGGGGTATGAACACTGAAGCTTTCTTT. This sequence encodes CATSRERGMNTEAFF.

V is TRBV18 and J is TRBJ2-1; D may be TRBD2 (5 bases). The CDR3 extends over 13 amino acids. Trimming pared 2 bases from V and 9 bases from J, leaving 11 bases between. Germline assignment: CDR1 KGHSH and CDR2 LQKENI. The CDR3 nucleotides are TGTGCCAGCTCACCAATAACTAGGTCTGAGCAGTTCTTC. Protein product: CASSPITRSEQFF.

The J gene is TRBJ2-3, the V gene TRBV11-1; D remains ambiguous. CDR1 and CDR2 from the germline V gene are SGHAT and FQDESV (reference sequence). CDR3 size: 12 residues. Trimming shortened V by 5 bases and J by 2 bases, and 5 bases separated the two germline ends. The CDR3 loop is CASSPVTDTQYF. DNA of the CDR3: TGTGCCAGCAGCCCCGTCACAGATACGCAGTATTTT.

The chain uses TRBV5-1 and TRBJ1-6; D is perhaps TRBD1 (6 bases). Germline V lookup: CDR1 SGHRS, CDR2 YFSETQ. The CDR3 length is 15 residues. V gave up 4 bases and J gave up 7 bases, with 15 bases separating them. CDR3 amino acids: CASSRGGPTNSPLHF. CDR3 sequence (DNA): TGCGCCAGCAGCCGGGGGGGGCCGACGAATTCACCCCTCCACTTT. Full variable domain (rest looked up from reference TRBV5-1 and TRBJ1-6): KAGVTQTPRYLIKTRGQQVTLSCSPISGHRSVSWYQQTPGQGLQFLFEYFSETQRNKGNFPGRFSGRQFSNSRSEMNVSTLELGDSALYLCASSRGGPTNSPLHFGNGTRLTVT.

In this sample, this clone turned up once. The rearrangement links TRBV9 to TRBJ2-1; D remains ambiguous. CDR1 is SGDLS and CDR2 is YYNGEE in the germline V gene. This CDR3 is built from 12 residues. Trimming pared 2 bases from V and 9 bases from J, leaving 9 bases between. CDR3 coding DNA: TGTGCCAGCAGCGTTCCACCGGGTGAGCAGTTCTTC. It encodes CASSVPPGEQFF.